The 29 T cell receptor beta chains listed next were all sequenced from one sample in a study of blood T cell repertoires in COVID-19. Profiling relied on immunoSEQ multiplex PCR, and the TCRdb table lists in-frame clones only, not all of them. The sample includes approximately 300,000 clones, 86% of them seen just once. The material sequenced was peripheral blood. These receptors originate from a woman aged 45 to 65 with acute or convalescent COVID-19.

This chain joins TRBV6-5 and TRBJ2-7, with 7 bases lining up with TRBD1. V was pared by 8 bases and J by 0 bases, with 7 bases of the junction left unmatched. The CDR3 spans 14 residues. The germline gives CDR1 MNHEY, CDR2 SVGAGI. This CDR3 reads CASRDRLSSYEQYF. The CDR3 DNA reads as TGTGCCAGCCGGGACAGACTGAGCTCCTACGAGCAGTACTTC.

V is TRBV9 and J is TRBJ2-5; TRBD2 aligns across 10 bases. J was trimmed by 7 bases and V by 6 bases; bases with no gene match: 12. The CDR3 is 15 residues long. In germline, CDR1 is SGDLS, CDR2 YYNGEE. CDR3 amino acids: CASTASSGSEGTQYF. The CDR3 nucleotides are TGTGCCAGCACCGCGTCTAGCGGGAGCGAGGGGACCCAGTACTTC.

CDR3 nucleotides: TGTGCCAGCAGTGAGAGGCCAACCCAGTACTTC. Its protein product is CASSERPTQYF. The gene calls are TRBV6-1 and TRBJ2-5; D not certain. Germline V gives CDR1 MNHNS, CDR2 SASEGT. The V end lost 3 bases, the J end lost 8 bases, and 7 bases lay between the germline ends. CDR3 length equals 11 residues.

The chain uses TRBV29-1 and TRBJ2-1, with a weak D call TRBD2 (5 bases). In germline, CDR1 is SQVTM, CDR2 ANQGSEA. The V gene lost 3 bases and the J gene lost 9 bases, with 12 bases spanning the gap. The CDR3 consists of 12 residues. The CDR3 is CSVETSGTEQFF. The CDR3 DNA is TGCAGCGTTGAGACCAGCGGTACTGAGCAGTTCTTC.

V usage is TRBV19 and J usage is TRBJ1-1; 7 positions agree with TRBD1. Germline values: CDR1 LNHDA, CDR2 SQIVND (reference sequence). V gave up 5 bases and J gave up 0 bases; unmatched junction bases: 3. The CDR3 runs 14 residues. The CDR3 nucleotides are TGTGCCAGTAGTTCGGACAGGATGAACACTGAAGCTTTCTTT. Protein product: CASSSDRMNTEAFF.

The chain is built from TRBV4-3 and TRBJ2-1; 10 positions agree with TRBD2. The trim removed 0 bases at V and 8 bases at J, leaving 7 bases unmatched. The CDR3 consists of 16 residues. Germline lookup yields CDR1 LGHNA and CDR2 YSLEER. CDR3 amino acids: CASSQEPAGGPYEQFF. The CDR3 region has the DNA TGCGCCAGCAGCCAAGAACCAGCGGGAGGGCCGTATGAGCAGTTCTTC.

The CDR3 region has the DNA TGTGCCAGCAGCTTTGGTGGCGGGAGCGGCTACAATGAGCAGTTCTTC. It encodes CASSFGGGSGYNEQFF. The chain has TRBV5-4 and TRBJ2-1, with 7 positions matching TRBD2. Per germline, CDR1 SGHNT and CDR2 YYREEE (reference sequence). There are 16 residues in the CDR3. Trimming at V came to 2 bases and at J to 3 bases, leaving 8 bases not matched to a gene.

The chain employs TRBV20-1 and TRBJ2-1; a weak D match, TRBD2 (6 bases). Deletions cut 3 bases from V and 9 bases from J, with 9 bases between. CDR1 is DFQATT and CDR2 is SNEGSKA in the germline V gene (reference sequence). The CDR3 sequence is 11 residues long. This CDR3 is CSASREFEQFF. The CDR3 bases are TGCAGTGCTAGTCGGGAGTTTGAGCAGTTCTTC.

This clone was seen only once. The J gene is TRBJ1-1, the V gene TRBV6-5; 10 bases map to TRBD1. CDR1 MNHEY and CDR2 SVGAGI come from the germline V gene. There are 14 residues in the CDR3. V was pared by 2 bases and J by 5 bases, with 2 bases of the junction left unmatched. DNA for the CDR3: TGTGCCAGCAGTTACCGGGACAGGGGTACTGAAGCTTTCTTT. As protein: CASSYRDRGTEAFF.

CDR3 residues: CASSLVGDLSGNTIYF. CDR3 sequence (DNA): TGCGCCAGCAGCTTGGTAGGGGATCTCTCTGGAAACACCATATATTTT. The rearrangement links TRBV5-1 to TRBJ1-3; D is possibly TRBD1 (5 bases). Germline V gene lookup returns CDR1 SGHRS and CDR2 YFSETQ. The germline V and J ends were trimmed by 0 bases and 0 bases, with 10 bases remaining between them. The CDR3 spans 16 residues.

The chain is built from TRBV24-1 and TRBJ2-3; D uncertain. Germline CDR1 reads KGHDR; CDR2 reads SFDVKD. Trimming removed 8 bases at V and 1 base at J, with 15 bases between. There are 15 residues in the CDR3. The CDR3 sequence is CATNNIEAGTDTQYF. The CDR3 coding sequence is TGTGCCACCAACAACATTGAGGCGGGCACAGATACGCAGTATTTT.

The CDR3 sequence is CASSLHRGLAGRNEQFF. Written as DNA, the CDR3 is TGTGCCAGCAGTTTACACCGGGGACTAGCAGGTAGGAATGAGCAGTTCTTC. The chain carries TRBV28 and TRBJ2-1; 9 nucleotides agree with TRBD2. The germline V gene encodes CDR1 MDHEN and CDR2 SYDVKM. The CDR3 totals 17 residues. V lost 2 bases to trimming and J lost 7 bases; unmatched junction nucleotides: 12.

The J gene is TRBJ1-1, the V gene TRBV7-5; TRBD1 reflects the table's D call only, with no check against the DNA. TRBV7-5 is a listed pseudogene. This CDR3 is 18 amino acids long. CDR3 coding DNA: TGTGCCAGAAGCTTAAAAGTGGAGGACAGGGGGAAAAACACTGAAGCTTTCTTT. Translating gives CARSLKVEDRGKNTEAFF.

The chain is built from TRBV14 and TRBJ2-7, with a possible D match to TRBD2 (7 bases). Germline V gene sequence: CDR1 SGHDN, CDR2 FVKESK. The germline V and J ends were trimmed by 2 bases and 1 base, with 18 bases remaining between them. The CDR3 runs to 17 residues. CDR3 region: CASSQLDRPAGSYEQYF. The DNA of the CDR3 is TGTGCCAGCAGCCAACTTGACAGGCCAGCGGGATCCTACGAGCAGTACTTC.

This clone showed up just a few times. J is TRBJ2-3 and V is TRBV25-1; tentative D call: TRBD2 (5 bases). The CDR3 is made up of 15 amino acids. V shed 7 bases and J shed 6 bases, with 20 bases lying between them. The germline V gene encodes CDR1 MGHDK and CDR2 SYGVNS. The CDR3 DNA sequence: TGTGCCAGCACCGAGGGCGGCCCCCGAGGGGATACGCAGTATTTT. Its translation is CASTEGGPRGDTQYF.

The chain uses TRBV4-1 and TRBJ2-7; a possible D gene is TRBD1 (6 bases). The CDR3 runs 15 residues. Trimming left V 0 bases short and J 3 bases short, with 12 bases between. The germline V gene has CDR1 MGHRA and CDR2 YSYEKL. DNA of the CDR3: TGCGCCAGCAGCCAAGATCGAGGGGGAAACTACGAGCAGTACTTC. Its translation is CASSQDRGGNYEQYF.

CDR3 bases: TGCGCCAGCAGCCGGGCGCGGGAGGGCCTCGTCCGTTTATTCACCAAAAACATTCAGTACTTC. This translates into CASSRAREGLVRLFTKNIQYF. This chain joins TRBV4-1 and TRBJ2-4; 9 bases match TRBD2. The CDR3 has 21 amino acids. Germline V gene sequence: CDR1 MGHRA, CDR2 YSYEKL. V lost 4 bases, J lost 2 bases, and 21 bases stayed unmatched.

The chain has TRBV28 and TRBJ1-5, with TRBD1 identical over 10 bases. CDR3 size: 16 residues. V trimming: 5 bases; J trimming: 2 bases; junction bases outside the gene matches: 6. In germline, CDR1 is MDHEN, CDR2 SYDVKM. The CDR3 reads CASSPRDRGRNQPQHF. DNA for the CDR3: TGTGCCAGCAGTCCCCGGGACAGGGGTCGCAATCAGCCCCAGCATTTT.

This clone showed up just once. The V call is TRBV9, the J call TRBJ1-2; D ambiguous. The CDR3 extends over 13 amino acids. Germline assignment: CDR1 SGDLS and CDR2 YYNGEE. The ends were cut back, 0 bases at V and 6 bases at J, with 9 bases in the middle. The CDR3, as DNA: TGTGCCAGCAGCGTAGTGGGCGGGGATGGCTACACCTTC. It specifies CASSVVGGDGYTF.

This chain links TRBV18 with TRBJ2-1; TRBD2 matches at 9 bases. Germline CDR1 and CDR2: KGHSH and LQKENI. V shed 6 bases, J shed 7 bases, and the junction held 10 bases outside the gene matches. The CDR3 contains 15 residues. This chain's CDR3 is CASSLGLAGRNEQFF. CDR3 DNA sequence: TGTGCCAGCTCCCTGGGCCTAGCGGGACGAAATGAGCAGTTCTTC.

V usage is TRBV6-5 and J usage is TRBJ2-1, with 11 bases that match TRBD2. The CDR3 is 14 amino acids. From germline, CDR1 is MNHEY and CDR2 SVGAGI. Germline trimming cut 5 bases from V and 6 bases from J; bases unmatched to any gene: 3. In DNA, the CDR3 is TGTGCCAGCAGTCTAGCGGGAGGTAGCAATGAGCAGTTCTTC. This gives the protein CASSLAGGSNEQFF.

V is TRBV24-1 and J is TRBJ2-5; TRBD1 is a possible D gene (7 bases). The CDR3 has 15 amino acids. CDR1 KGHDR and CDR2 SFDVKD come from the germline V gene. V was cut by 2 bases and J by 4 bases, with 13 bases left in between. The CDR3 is CATSDWAGGGETQYF. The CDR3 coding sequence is TGTGCCACCAGTGATTGGGCAGGGGGAGGAGAGACCCAGTACTTC.

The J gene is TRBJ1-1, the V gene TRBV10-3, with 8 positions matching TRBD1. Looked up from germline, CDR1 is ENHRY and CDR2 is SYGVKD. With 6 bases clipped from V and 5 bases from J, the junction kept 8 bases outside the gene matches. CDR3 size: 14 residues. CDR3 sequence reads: CAIRAGQGGTEAFF. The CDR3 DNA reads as TGTGCCATCAGAGCAGGACAGGGAGGGACTGAAGCTTTCTTT.

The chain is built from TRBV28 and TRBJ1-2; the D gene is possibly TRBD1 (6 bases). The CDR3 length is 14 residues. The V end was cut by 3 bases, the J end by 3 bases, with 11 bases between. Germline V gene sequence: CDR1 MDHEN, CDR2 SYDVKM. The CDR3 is CASSLIRTDYGYTF. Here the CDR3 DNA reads TGTGCCAGCAGTTTGATTCGGACAGACTATGGCTACACCTTC.

The CDR3 region has the DNA TGCAGCGTTGTCTCCCCTTCGCAGGGGGCGGCTTGGGGCTACACCTTC. Translating it yields CSVVSPSQGAAWGYTF. The gene calls are TRBV29-1 and TRBJ1-2; 8 bases fit TRBD1. The junction had 18 bases not matched to a gene; V was cut back by 4 bases and J by 8 bases. This CDR3 is built from 16 residues. The germline CDR1 and CDR2 sequences are SQVTM and ANQGSEA.

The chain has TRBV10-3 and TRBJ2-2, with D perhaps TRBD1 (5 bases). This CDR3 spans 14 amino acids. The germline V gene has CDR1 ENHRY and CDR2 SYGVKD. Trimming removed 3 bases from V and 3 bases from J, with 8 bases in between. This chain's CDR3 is CAISDRVDTGELFF. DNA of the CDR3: TGTGCCATCAGTGACAGGGTCGACACCGGGGAGCTGTTTTTT.

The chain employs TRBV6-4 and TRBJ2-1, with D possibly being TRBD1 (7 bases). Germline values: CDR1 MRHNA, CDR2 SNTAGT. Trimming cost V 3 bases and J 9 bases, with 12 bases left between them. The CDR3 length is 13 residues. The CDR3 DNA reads TGTGCCAGCAGTGAGGAGGGGGCGGGTGAGCAGTTCTTC. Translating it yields CASSEEGAGEQFF.

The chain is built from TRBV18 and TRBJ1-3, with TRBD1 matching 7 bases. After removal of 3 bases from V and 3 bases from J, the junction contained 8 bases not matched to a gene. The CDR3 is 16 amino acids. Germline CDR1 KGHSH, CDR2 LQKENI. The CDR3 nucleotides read TGTGCCAGCTCACCCCCGACAGGGCTTATTGGAAACACCATATATTTT. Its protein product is CASSPPTGLIGNTIYF.

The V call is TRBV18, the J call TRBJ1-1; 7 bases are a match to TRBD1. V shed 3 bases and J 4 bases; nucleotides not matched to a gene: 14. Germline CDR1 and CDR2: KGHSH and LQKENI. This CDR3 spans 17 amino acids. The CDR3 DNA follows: TGTGCCAGCTCACCCAGGGGGGCCATCTTAGGGGGCACTGAAGCTTTCTTT. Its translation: CASSPRGAILGGTEAFF.